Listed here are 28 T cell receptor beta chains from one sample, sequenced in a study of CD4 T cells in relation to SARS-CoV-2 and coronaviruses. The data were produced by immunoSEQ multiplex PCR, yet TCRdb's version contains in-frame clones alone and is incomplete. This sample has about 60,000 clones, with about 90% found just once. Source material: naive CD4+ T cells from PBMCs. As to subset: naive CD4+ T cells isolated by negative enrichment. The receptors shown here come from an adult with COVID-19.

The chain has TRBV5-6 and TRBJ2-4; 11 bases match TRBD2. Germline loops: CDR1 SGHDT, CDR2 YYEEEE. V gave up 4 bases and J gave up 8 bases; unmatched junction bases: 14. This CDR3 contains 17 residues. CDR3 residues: CASSQLAGETTGHIQYF. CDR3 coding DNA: TGTGCCAGCAGCCAACTAGCGGGAGAAACGACGGGACACATTCAGTACTTC.

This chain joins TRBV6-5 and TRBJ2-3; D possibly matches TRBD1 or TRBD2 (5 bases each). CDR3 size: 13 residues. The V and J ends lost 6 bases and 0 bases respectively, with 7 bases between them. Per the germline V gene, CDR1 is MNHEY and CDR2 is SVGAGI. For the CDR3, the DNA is TGTGCCAGCAGCTGGGACAGCACAGATACGCAGTATTTT. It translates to CASSWDSTDTQYF.

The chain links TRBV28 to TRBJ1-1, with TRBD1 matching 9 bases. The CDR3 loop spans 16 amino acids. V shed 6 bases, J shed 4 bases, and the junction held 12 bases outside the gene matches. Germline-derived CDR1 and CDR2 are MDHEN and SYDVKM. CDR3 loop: CASSLLPGQGTTEAFF. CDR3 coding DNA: TGTGCCAGCAGCCTATTGCCGGGACAGGGAACCACTGAAGCTTTCTTT.

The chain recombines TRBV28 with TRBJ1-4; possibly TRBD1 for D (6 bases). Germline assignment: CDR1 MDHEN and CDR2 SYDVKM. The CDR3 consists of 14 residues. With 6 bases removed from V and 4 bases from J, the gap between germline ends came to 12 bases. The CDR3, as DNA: TGTGCCAGCAGATGGGGGGCCCTTAATGAAAAACTGTTTTTT. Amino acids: CASRWGALNEKLFF.

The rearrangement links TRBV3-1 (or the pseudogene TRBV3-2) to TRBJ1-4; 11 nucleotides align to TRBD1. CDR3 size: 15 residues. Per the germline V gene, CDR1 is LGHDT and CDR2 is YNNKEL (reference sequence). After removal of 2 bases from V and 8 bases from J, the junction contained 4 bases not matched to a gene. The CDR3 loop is CASSQPGQGEEKLFF. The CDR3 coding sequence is TGTGCCAGCAGCCAACCGGGACAGGGGGAGGAAAAACTGTTTTTT.

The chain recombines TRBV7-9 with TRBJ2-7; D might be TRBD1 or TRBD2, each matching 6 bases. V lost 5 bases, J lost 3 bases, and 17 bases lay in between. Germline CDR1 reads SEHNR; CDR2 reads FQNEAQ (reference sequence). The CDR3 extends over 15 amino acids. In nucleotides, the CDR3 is TGTGCCAGCAGCCCGACGGGGGCGCAGATCTACGAGCAGTACTTC. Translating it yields CASSPTGAQIYEQYF.

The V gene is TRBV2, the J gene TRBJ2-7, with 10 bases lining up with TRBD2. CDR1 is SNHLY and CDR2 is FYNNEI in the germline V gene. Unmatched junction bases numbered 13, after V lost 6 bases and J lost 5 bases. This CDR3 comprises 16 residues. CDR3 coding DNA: TGTGCCAGCAGGGGGCCCAGCGGGAGGGTCTACCACGAGCAGTACTTC. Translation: CASRGPSGRVYHEQYF. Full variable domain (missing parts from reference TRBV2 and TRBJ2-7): EPEVTQTPSHQVTQMGQEVILRCVPISNHLYFYWYRQILGQKVEFLVSFYNNEISEKSEIFDDQFSVERPDGSNFTLKIRSTKLEDSAMYFCASRGPSGRVYHEQYFGPGTRLTVT.

The CDR3 sequence: CASSSVKGNTEAFF. In DNA, the CDR3 is TGTGCCAGCAGCTCGGTTAAGGGTAACACTGAAGCTTTCTTT. The chain has TRBV5-8 and TRBJ1-1; no reliable D call. The CDR3 runs 14 residues. The germline V and J ends were trimmed by 3 bases and 2 bases, with 11 bases remaining between them. Germline V lookup: CDR1 SGHTS, CDR2 YDEGEE. The full variable domain, completed using reference TRBV5-8 and TRBJ1-1, is EAGVTQSPTHLIKTRGQQATLRCSPISGHTSVYWYQQALGLGLQFLLWYDEGEERNRGNFPPRFSGRQFPNYSSELNVNALELEDSALYLCASSSVKGNTEAFFGQGTRLTVV.

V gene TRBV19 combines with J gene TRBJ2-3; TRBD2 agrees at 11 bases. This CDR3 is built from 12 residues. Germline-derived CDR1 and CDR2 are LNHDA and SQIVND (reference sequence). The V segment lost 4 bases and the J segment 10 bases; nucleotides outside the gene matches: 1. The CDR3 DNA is TGTGCCAGTAGTACGGGACTAGCGGCGCAGTATTTT. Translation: CASSTGLAAQYF.

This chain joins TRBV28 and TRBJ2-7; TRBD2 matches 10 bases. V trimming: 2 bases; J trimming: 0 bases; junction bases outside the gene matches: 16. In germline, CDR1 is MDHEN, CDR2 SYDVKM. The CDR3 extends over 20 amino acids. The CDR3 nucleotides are TGTGCCAGCAGTTTAGGGGTATTCGTGACTAGCGGGCCTAGCTCCTACGAGCAGTACTTC. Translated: CASSLGVFVTSGPSSYEQYF.

The CDR3 protein is CAISESGGEQFF. The CDR3 nucleotides read TGTGCCATCAGTGAATCGGGGGGTGAGCAGTTCTTC. This chain uses TRBV10-3 with TRBJ2-1; 7 nucleotides match TRBD2. Per germline, CDR1 ENHRY and CDR2 SYGVKD. This CDR3 is built from 12 residues. With 3 bases clipped from V and 9 bases from J, the junction kept 2 bases outside the gene matches.

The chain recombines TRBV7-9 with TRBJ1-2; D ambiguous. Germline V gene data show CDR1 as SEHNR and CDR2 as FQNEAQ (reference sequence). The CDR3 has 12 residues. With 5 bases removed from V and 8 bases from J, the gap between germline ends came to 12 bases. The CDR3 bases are TGTGCCAGCAGCCGTCTTTTCGAGGGCTACACCTTC. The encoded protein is CASSRLFEGYTF.

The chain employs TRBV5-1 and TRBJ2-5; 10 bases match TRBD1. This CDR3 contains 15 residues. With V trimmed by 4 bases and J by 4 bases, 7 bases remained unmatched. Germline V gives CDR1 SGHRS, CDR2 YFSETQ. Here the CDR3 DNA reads TGCGCCAGCAGCAGAGGGACAGGGGTAGGAGAGACCCAGTACTTC. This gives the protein CASSRGTGVGETQYF.

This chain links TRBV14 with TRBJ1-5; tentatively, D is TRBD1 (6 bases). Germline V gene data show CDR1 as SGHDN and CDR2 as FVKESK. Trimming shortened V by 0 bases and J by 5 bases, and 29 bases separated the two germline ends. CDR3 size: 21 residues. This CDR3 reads CASSQDWLGGEGFESHQPQHF. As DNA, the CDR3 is TGTGCCAGCAGCCAAGATTGGTTGGGGGGCGAGGGGTTTGAGTCCCATCAGCCCCAGCATTTT.

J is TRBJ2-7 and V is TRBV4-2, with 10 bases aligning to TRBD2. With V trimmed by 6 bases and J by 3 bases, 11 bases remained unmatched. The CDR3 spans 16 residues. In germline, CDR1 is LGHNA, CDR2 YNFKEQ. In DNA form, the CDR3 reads TGTGCCAGCAGTCCGACTCTAGCGGGAGTAGGCTACGAGCAGTACTTC. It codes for CASSPTLAGVGYEQYF.

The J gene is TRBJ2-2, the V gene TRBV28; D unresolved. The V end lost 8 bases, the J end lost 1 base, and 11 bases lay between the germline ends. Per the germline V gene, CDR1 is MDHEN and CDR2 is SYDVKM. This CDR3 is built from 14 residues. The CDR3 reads CASEVKVNTGELFF. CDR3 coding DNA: TGTGCCAGCGAGGTCAAGGTGAACACCGGGGAGCTGTTTTTT.

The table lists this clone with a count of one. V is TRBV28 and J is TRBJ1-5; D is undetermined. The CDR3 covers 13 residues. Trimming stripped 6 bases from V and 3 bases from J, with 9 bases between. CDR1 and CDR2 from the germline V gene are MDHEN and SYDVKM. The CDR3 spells CASSRINNQPQHF. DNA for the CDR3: TGTGCCAGCAGCCGGATAAACAATCAGCCCCAGCATTTT.

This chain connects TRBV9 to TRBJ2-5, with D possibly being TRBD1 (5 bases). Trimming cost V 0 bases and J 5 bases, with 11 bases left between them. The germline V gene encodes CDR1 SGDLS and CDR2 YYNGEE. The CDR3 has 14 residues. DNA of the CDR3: TGTGCCAGCAGCGTAGGCCAGGGCTGGGAGACCCAGTACTTC. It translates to CASSVGQGWETQYF.

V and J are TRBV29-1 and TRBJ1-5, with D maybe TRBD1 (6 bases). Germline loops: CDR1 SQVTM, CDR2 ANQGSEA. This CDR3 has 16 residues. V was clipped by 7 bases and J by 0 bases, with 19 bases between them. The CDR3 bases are TGCAGCGATGGGTTGGCAGGGGACGGTAGCAATCAGCCCCAGCATTTT. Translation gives CSDGLAGDGSNQPQHF.

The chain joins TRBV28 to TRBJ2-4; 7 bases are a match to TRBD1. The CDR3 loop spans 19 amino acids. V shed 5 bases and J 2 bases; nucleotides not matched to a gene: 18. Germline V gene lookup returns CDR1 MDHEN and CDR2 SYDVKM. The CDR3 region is CASSKGQRGEGASKNIQYF. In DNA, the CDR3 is TGTGCCAGCAGTAAGGGGCAAAGGGGTGAGGGGGCGTCCAAAAACATTCAGTACTTC.

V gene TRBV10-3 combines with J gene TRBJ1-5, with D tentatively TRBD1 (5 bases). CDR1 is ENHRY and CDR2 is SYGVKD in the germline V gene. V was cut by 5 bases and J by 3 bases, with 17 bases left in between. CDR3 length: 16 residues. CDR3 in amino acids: CAISQQIDSTNQPQHF. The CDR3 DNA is TGTGCCATCAGTCAACAAATAGACAGTACCAATCAGCCCCAGCATTTT.

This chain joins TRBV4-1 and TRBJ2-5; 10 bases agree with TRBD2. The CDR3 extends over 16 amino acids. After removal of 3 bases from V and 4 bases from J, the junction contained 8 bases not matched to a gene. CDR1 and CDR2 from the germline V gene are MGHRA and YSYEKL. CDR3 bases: TGCGCCAGCAGCCAGACCCTAGCGGGAGAAGGAGAGACCCAGTACTTC. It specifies CASSQTLAGEGETQYF.

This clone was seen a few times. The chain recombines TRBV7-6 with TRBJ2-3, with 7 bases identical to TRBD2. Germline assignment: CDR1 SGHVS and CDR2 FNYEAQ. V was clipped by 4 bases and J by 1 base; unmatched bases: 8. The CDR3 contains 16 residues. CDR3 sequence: CASSSLGREGTDTQYF. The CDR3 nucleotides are TGTGCCAGCAGCTCCCTAGGACGGGAGGGCACAGATACGCAGTATTTT.

The CDR3 nucleotides are TGTGCCAGCAGCCAAAGTAGGGACGGGGATACGCAGTATTTT. This encodes CASSQSRDGDTQYF. This chain connects TRBV3-1 (or the pseudogene TRBV3-2) to TRBJ2-3; either TRBD1 or TRBD2 may supply D (5 bases each). The V and J ends lost 2 bases and 6 bases respectively, with 12 bases between them. In germline, CDR1 is LGHDT, CDR2 YNNKEL (reference sequence). There are 14 residues in the CDR3.

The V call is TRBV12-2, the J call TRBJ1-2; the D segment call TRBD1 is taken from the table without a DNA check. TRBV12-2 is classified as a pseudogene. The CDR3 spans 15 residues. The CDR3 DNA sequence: TGTGCAAGTCGCTTAGTGGGGCCTGGGTTATATGGCTACACCTTC. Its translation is CASRLVGPGLYGYTF.

The chain's CDR3 is CSAGVSGGLDYGYTF. DNA for the CDR3: TGCAGCGCCGGAGTGTCGGGGGGCCTGGACTATGGCTACACCTTC. This chain uses TRBV29-1 with TRBJ1-2; TRBD1 might be the D (6 bases). The CDR3 loop spans 15 amino acids. The V end was cut by 7 bases, the J end by 3 bases, with 21 bases between. Germline V gene data show CDR1 as SQVTM and CDR2 as ANQGSEA.

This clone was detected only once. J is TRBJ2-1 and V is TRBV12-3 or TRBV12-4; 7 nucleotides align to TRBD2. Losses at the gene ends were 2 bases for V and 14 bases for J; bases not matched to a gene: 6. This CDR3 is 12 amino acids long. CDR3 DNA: TGTGCCAGCAGTTTATTGGCGGGGGAAGAGTTCTTC. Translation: CASSLLAGEEFF.

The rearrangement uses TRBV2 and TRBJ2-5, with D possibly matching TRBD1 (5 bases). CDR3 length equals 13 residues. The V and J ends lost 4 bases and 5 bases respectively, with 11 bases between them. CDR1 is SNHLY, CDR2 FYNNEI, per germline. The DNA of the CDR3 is TGTGCCAGCAGTGTTCTGGGGCCGGAGACCCAGTACTTC. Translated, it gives CASSVLGPETQYF. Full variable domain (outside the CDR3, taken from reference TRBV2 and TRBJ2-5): EPEVTQTPSHQVTQMGQEVILRCVPISNHLYFYWYRQILGQKVEFLVSFYNNEISEKSEIFDDQFSVERPDGSNFTLKIRSTKLEDSAMYFCASSVLGPETQYFGPGTRLLVL.